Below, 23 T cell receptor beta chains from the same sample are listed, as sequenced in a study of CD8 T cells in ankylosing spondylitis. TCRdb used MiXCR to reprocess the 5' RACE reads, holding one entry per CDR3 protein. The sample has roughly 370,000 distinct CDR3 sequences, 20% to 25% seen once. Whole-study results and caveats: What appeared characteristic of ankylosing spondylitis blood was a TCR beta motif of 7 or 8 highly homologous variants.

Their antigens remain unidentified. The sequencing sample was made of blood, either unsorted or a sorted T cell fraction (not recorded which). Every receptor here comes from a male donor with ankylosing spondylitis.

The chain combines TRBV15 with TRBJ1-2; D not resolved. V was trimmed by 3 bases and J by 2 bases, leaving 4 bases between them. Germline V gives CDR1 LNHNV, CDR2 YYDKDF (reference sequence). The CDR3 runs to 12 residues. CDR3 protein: CATSRANYGYTF. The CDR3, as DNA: TGTGCCACCAGCAGGGCAAACTATGGCTACACCTTC.

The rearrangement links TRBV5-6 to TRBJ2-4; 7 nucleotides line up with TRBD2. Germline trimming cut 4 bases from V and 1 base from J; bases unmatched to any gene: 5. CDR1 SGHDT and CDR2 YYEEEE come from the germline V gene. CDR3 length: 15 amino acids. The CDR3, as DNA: TGTGCCAGCAGCCCCGCGGGGGTGGCCAAAAACATTCAGTACTTC. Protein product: CASSPAGVAKNIQYF.

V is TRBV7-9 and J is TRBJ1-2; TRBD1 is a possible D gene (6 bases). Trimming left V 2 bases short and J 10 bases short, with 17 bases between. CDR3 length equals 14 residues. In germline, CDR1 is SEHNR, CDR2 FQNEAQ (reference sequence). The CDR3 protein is CASSLMTGGFAYTF. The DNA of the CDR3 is TGTGCCAGCAGCTTAATGACAGGAGGGTTTGCCTACACCTTC.

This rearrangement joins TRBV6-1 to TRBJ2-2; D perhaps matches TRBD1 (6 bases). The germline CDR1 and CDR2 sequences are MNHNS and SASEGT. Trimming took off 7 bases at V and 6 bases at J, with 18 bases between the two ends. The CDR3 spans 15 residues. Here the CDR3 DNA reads TGTGCCAGCAACCGAAAGAACAGGGTCGCCGGGGAGCTGTTTTTT. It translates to CASNRKNRVAGELFF.

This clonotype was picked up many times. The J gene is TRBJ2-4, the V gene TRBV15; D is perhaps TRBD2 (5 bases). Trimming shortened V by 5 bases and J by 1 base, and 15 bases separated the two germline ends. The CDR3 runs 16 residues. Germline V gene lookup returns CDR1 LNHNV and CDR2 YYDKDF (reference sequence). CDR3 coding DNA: TGTGCCACCAGCCACCGATTTGGGGAGGCCAAAAACATTCAGTACTTC. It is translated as CATSHRFGEAKNIQYF.

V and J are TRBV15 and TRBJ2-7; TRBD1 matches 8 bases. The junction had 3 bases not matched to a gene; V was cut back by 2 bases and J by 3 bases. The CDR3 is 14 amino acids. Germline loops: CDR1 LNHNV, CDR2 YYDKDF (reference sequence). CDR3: CATSRPGQGYEQYF. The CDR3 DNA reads TGTGCCACCAGCAGACCTGGACAGGGCTACGAGCAGTACTTC. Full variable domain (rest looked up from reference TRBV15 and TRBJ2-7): DAMVIQNPRYQVTQFGKPVTLSCSQTLNHNVMYWYQQKSSQAPKLLFHYYDKDFNNEADTPDNFQSRRPNTSFCFLDIRSPGLGDTAMYLCATSRPGQGYEQYFGPGTRLTVT.

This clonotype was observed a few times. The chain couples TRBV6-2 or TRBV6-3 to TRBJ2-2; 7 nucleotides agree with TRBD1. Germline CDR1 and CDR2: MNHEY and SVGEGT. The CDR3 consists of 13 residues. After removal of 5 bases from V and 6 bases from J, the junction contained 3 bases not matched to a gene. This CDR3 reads CASSNRGPGELFF. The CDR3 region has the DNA TGTGCCAGCAGTAACAGGGGCCCCGGGGAGCTGTTTTTT.

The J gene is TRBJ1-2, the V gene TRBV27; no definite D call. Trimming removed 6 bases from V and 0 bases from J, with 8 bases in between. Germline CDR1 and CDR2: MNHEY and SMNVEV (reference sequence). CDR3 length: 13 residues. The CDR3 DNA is TGTGCCAGCAGACGGGCAACTAACTATGGCTACACCTTC. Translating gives CASRRATNYGYTF.

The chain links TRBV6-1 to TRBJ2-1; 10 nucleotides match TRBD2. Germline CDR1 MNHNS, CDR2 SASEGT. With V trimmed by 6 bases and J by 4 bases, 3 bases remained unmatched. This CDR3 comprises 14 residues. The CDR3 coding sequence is TGTGCCAGCAGAGCGGGAGGGTTGTACAATGAGCAGTTCTTC. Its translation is CASRAGGLYNEQFF.

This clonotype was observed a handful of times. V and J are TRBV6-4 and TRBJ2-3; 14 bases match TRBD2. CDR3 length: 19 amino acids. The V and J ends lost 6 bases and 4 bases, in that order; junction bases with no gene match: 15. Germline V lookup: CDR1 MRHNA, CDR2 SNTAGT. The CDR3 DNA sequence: TGTGCCAGCAGGATGACTAGCGGGAGGGCCGGGGTTAGGGCAGATACGCAGTATTTT. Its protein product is CASRMTSGRAGVRADTQYF.

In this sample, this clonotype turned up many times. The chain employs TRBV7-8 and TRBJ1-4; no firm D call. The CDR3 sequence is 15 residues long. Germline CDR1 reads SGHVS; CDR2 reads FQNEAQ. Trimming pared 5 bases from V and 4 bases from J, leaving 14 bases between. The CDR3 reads CASSVTTAFNEKLFF. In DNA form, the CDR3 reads TGTGCCAGCAGCGTAACAACAGCTTTTAATGAAAAACTGTTTTTT.

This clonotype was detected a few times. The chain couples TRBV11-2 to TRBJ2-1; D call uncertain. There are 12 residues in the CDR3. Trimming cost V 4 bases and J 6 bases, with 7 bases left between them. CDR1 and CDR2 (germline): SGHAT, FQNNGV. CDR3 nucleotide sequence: TGTGCCAGCAGCTCCTATAGCAATGAGCAGTTCTTC. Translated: CASSSYSNEQFF.

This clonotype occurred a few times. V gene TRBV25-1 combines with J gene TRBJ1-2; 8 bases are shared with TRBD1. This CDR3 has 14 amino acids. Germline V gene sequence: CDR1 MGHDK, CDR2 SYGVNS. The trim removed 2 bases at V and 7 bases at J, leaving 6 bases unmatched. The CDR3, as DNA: TGTGCCAGCAGTGAAGCGGCGACAGGGGTTGGCTACACCTTC. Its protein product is CASSEAATGVGYTF.

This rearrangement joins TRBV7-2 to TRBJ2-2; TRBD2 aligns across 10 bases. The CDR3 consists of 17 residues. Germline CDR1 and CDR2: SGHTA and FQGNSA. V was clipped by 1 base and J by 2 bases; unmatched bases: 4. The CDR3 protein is CASSLGLAGFNTGELFF. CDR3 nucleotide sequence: TGTGCCAGCAGCTTAGGACTAGCGGGTTTTAACACCGGGGAGCTGTTTTTT.

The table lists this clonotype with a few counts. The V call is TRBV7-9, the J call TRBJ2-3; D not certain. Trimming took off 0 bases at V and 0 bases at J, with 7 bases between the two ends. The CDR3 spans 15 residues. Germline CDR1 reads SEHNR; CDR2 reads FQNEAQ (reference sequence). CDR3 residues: CASSLAEDSTDTQYF. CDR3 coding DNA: TGTGCCAGCAGCTTAGCCGAGGATAGCACAGATACGCAGTATTTT. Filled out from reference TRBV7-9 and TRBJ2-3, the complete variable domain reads DTGVSQNPRHKITKRGQNVTFRCDPISEHNRLYWYRQTLGQGPEFLTYFQNEAQLEKSRLLSDRFSAERPKGSFSTLEIQRTEQGDSAMYLCASSLAEDSTDTQYFGPGTRLTVL.

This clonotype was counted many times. CDR3 coding DNA: TGTGCCAGCTCCCTTGGGGGGGGAGGCTACACCTTC. It codes for CASSLGGGGYTF. This sequence joins TRBV28 and TRBJ1-2, with a possible D match to TRBD1 (5 bases). This CDR3 is built from 12 residues. Per germline, CDR1 MDHEN and CDR2 SYDVKM. Trimming left V 8 bases short and J 8 bases short, with 15 bases between.

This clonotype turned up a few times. The CDR3 reads CASSSTSGKGYEQYF. DNA for the CDR3: TGCGCCAGCAGCTCGACTAGCGGAAAAGGCTACGAGCAGTACTTC. The chain has TRBV5-1 and TRBJ2-7, with TRBD2 matching 9 bases. The CDR3 covers 15 residues. Trimming cost V 3 bases and J 3 bases; bases outside gene matches: 7. The germline gives CDR1 SGHRS, CDR2 YFSETQ.

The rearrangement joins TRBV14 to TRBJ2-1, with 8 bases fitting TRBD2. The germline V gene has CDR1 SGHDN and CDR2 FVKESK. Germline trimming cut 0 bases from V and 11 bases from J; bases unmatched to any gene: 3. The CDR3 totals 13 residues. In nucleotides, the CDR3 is TGTGCCAGCAGCCAAGATCGGGGGGGGAAGCAGTTCTTC. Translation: CASSQDRGGKQFF.

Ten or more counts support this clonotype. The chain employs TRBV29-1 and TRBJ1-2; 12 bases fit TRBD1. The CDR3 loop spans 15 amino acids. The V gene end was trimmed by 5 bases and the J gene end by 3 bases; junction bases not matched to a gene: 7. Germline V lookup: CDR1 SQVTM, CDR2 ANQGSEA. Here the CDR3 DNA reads TGCAGCGTTACCGGGACAGGGGGCTTTGACTATGGCTACACCTTC. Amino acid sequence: CSVTGTGGFDYGYTF.

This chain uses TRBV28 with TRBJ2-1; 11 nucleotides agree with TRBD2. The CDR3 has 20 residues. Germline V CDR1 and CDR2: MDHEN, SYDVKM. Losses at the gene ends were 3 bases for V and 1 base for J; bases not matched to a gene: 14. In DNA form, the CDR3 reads TGTGCCAGCAGTTTTTTTAGGGGGCTAGCGGGAGGTCGGTCCTACAATGAGCAGTTCTTC. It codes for CASSFFRGLAGGRSYNEQFF.

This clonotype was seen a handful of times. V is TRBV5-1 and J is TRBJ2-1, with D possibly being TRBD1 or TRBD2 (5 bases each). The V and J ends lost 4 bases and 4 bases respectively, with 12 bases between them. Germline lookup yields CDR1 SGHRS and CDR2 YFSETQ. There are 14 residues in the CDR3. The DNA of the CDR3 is TGCGCCAGCAGCCCACCGGGGCAGTACAATGAGCAGTTCTTC. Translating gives CASSPPGQYNEQFF.

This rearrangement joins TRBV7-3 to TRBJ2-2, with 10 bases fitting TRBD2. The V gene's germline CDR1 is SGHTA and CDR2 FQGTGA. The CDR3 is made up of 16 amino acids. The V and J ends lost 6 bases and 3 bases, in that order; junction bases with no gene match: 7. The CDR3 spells CASRQSSGRDTGELFF. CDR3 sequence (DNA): TGTGCCAGCAGGCAATCTAGCGGGAGAGACACCGGGGAGCTGTTTTTT.

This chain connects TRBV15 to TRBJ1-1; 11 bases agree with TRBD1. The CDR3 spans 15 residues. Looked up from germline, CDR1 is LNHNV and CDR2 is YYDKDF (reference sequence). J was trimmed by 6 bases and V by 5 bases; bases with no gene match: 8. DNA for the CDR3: TGTGCCACCAGCGGGGGGACAGGGGGTATCGCTGAAGCTTTCTTT. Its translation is CATSGGTGGIAEAFF.